The rows below give T cell receptor beta chains drawn from one sample of a study of CD8 T cells in Susac syndrome. TCRdb processed the immunoSEQ multiplex PCR reads anew with MiXCR; each CDR3 protein has one entry. The sample consists of some 300,000 distinct CDR3 sequences, about nine tenths of them appearing once. The specimen was CD8+ T cells from PBMCs. The receptors were sampled from a human donor with multiple sclerosis. The CDR3 runs from the conserved cysteine through the conserved F or W. The D gene is left open where the match is weak. Rows give clone size only sometimes, using once, few, many, or a class for an expanded clone.

j_call: TRBJ2-3
d_call: .
cdr3_length: 15
v_call: TRBV30
clone_size: once
cdr3_aa: CAWSVLGWRTDTQYF
cdr3_nt: TGTGCCTGGAGTGTACTTGGCTGGCGCACAGATACGCAGTATTTT

j_call: TRBJ2-4
d_call: TRBD2
cdr3_length: 16
v_call: TRBV20-1
clone_size: .
cdr3_aa: CSARMTLQRGAELQYF
cdr3_nt: TGCAGTGCTCGAATGACCCTCCAGCGGGGGGCGGAGCTTCAGTACTTC

j_call: TRBJ2-3
d_call: .
cdr3_length: 14
v_call: TRBV12-3/TRBV12-4
clone_size: .
cdr3_aa: CASSLRTTTDTQYF
cdr3_nt: TGTGCCAGCAGTTTAAGAACTACAACAGATACGCAGTATTTT

j_call: TRBJ2-2
d_call: TRBD2
cdr3_length: 18
v_call: TRBV9
clone_size: .
cdr3_aa: CASSLRLAGGLNTGELFF
cdr3_nt: TGTGCCAGCAGCCTCCGGCTAGCGGGGGGATTGAACACCGGGGAGCTGTTTTTT

j_call: TRBJ2-7
d_call: TRBD2
cdr3_length: 16
v_call: TRBV28
clone_size: .
cdr3_aa: CASSSTLAGGDYEQYF
cdr3_nt: TGTGCCAGCAGCTCAACCCTAGCGGGGGGCGACTACGAGCAGTACTTC

j_call: TRBJ2-7
d_call: .
cdr3_length: 18
v_call: TRBV7-6
clone_size: .
cdr3_aa: CASSPRTLLEAPVREQYF
cdr3_nt: TGTGCCAGCAGCCCTCGGACTTTATTGGAAGCCCCTGTTCGGGAGCAGTACTTC

j_call: TRBJ1-1
d_call: .
cdr3_length: 16
v_call: TRBV4-2
clone_size: .
cdr3_aa: CASSQESGVLNTEAFF
cdr3_nt: TGTGCCAGCAGCCAAGAGTCTGGGGTCCTGAACACTGAAGCTTTCTTT

j_call: TRBJ2-7
d_call: TRBD1
cdr3_length: 16
v_call: TRBV6-1
clone_size: few
cdr3_aa: CASSDGTDRPSIEQYF
cdr3_nt: TGTGCCAGCAGTGATGGAACGGACAGGCCGTCTATCGAGCAGTACTTC

j_call: TRBJ2-1
d_call: .
cdr3_length: 17
v_call: TRBV14
clone_size: once
cdr3_aa: CASSQDGPGLTIDEQFF
cdr3_nt: TGTGCCAGCAGCCAAGATGGCCCCGGGTTGACTATAGATGAGCAGTTCTTC

j_call: TRBJ2-5
d_call: TRBD2
cdr3_length: 14
v_call: TRBV7-9
clone_size: few
cdr3_aa: CASSPDRGGETQYF
cdr3_nt: TGTGCCAGCAGCCCCGACCGGGGGGGAGAGACCCAGTACTTC

j_call: TRBJ2-1
d_call: TRBD2
cdr3_length: 14
v_call: TRBV29-1
clone_size: .
cdr3_aa: CSVLGGLAGTEQFF
cdr3_nt: TGCAGCGTCCTTGGTGGACTAGCGGGAACTGAGCAGTTCTTC

j_call: TRBJ1-5
d_call: .
cdr3_length: 13
v_call: TRBV6-6
clone_size: .
cdr3_aa: CASSTRVNQPQHF
cdr3_nt: TGTGCCAGCAGTACCCGGGTGAATCAGCCCCAGCATTTT

j_call: TRBJ2-2
d_call: TRBD2
cdr3_length: 17
v_call: TRBV9
clone_size: .
cdr3_aa: CASSVGGGAVSIGELFF
cdr3_nt: TGTGCCAGCAGCGTAGGGGGAGGGGCCGTGTCTATCGGGGAGCTGTTTTTT

j_call: TRBJ2-1
d_call: .
cdr3_length: 12
v_call: TRBV14
clone_size: .
cdr3_aa: CASSGSYNEQFF
cdr3_nt: TGTGCCAGCAGCGGCTCCTACAATGAGCAGTTCTTC

j_call: TRBJ2-7
d_call: .
cdr3_length: 14
v_call: TRBV9
clone_size: .
cdr3_aa: CASSVDGGLDEQYF
cdr3_nt: TGTGCCAGCAGCGTAGATGGGGGGCTGGACGAGCAGTACTTC

j_call: TRBJ2-7
d_call: TRBD2
cdr3_length: 14
v_call: TRBV7-2
clone_size: .
cdr3_aa: CASSQMGLAYEQYF
cdr3_nt: TGTGCCAGCAGCCAGATGGGACTAGCCTACGAGCAGTACTTC

j_call: TRBJ1-6
d_call: TRBD1
cdr3_length: 17
v_call: TRBV4-3
clone_size: .
cdr3_aa: CASSQDLGTGVRAPLHF
cdr3_nt: TGCGCCAGCAGCCAAGATCTGGGGACAGGGGTAAGGGCACCCCTCCACTTT

j_call: TRBJ2-7
d_call: .
cdr3_length: 12
v_call: TRBV6-1
clone_size: few
cdr3_aa: CASREGFYEQYF
cdr3_nt: TGTGCCAGCAGGGAGGGCTTCTACGAGCAGTACTTC

j_call: TRBJ2-1
d_call: .
cdr3_length: 14
v_call: TRBV12-3/TRBV12-4
clone_size: .
cdr3_aa: CAISPRGSYNEQFF
cdr3_nt: TGTGCCATATCCCCCCGCGGCTCCTACAATGAGCAGTTCTTC

j_call: TRBJ1-4
d_call: .
cdr3_length: 13
v_call: TRBV30
clone_size: .
cdr3_aa: CAWTLGTNEKLFF
cdr3_nt: TGTGCCTGGACTCTAGGGACTAATGAAAAACTGTTTTTT

j_call: TRBJ2-7
d_call: TRBD1
cdr3_length: 14
v_call: TRBV10-3
clone_size: .
cdr3_aa: CAISGDRGSYEQYF
cdr3_nt: TGTGCCATCAGTGGGGACAGGGGTTCCTACGAGCAGTACTTC

j_call: TRBJ1-2
d_call: .
cdr3_length: 14
v_call: TRBV28
clone_size: once
cdr3_aa: CASRVQGALYGYTF
cdr3_nt: TGTGCCAGCAGAGTTCAAGGGGCGCTCTATGGCTACACCTTC

j_call: TRBJ2-2
d_call: .
cdr3_length: 14
v_call: TRBV2
clone_size: few
cdr3_aa: CASTRLSGTGELFF
cdr3_nt: TGTGCCAGCACACGACTGTCGGGGACCGGGGAGCTGTTTTTT

j_call: TRBJ1-5
d_call: .
cdr3_length: 18
v_call: TRBV21-1
clone_size: .
cdr3_aa: CASSKEGGKGDSNQPQHF
cdr3_nt: TGTGCCAGCAGCAAAGAAGGAGGGAAAGGGGATAGCAATCAGCCCCAGCATTTT

j_call: TRBJ2-1
d_call: .
cdr3_length: 13
v_call: TRBV28
clone_size: .
cdr3_aa: CASSLQTYNEQFF
cdr3_nt: TGTGCCAGCAGTTTACAGACCTACAATGAGCAGTTCTTC

j_call: TRBJ2-1
d_call: TRBD2
cdr3_length: 13
v_call: TRBV24-1
clone_size: .
cdr3_aa: CATQRDWVDEQFF
cdr3_nt: TGTGCCACCCAGCGGGATTGGGTGGATGAGCAGTTCTTC

j_call: TRBJ2-1
d_call: TRBD1
cdr3_length: 20
v_call: TRBV20-1
clone_size: .
cdr3_aa: CSAMSAGTGGPKGSYNEQFF
cdr3_nt: TGCAGTGCTATGTCAGCCGGGACAGGGGGGCCCAAAGGCTCCTACAATGAGCAGTTCTTC

j_call: TRBJ2-7
d_call: .
cdr3_length: 14
v_call: TRBV20-1
clone_size: .
cdr3_aa: CSARPDSRPYEQYF
cdr3_nt: TGCAGTGCTAGACCCGACTCCCGACCCTACGAGCAGTACTTC

j_call: TRBJ2-3
d_call: .
cdr3_length: 15
v_call: TRBV24-1
clone_size: once
cdr3_aa: CATSDHLGTTDTQYF
cdr3_nt: TGTGCCACCAGTGATCACCTGGGGACCACAGATACGCAGTATTTT

j_call: TRBJ2-7
d_call: TRBD1
cdr3_length: 18
v_call: TRBV4-1
clone_size: .
cdr3_aa: CASSPQGMGQGRFYEQYF
cdr3_nt: TGCGCCAGCAGCCCACAGGGAATGGGACAGGGGCGCTTCTACGAGCAGTACTTC

j_call: TRBJ1-5
d_call: .
cdr3_length: 17
v_call: TRBV4-1
clone_size: .
cdr3_aa: CASSQSASSYSNQPQHF
cdr3_nt: TGCGCCAGCAGCCAAAGCGCCTCCTCCTACAGCAATCAGCCCCAGCATTTT

j_call: TRBJ2-1
d_call: TRBD1
cdr3_length: 15
v_call: TRBV6-2/TRBV6-3
clone_size: .
cdr3_aa: CASLLPGQVQNEQFF
cdr3_nt: TGTGCCAGCCTTTTGCCGGGACAGGTTCAAAATGAGCAGTTCTTC

j_call: TRBJ2-3
d_call: .
cdr3_length: 15
v_call: TRBV30
clone_size: .
cdr3_aa: CAWSQGNSDTDTQYF
cdr3_nt: TGTGCCTGGAGTCAAGGGAATTCTGACACAGATACGCAGTATTTT

j_call: TRBJ2-5
d_call: .
cdr3_length: 16
v_call: TRBV6-2/TRBV6-3
clone_size: .
cdr3_aa: CASSYRPLGYEETQYF
cdr3_nt: TGTGCCAGCAGTTACCGCCCCTTAGGGTACGAAGAGACCCAGTACTTC

j_call: TRBJ2-7
d_call: TRBD1
cdr3_length: 15
v_call: TRBV9
clone_size: few
cdr3_aa: CASSATGTGAYEQYF
cdr3_nt: TGTGCCAGCAGCGCTACCGGGACAGGGGCTTACGAGCAGTACTTC

j_call: TRBJ2-1
d_call: TRBD2
cdr3_length: 17
v_call: TRBV7-2
clone_size: .
cdr3_aa: CASAYSFSTSRRNEQFF
cdr3_nt: TGTGCCAGCGCTTACTCCTTTTCGACTAGCAGGAGGAATGAGCAGTTCTTC

j_call: TRBJ2-1
d_call: .
cdr3_length: 14
v_call: TRBV7-8
clone_size: .
cdr3_aa: CASSLFAGGNEQFF
cdr3_nt: TGTGCCAGCAGCTTATTCGCCGGGGGTAATGAGCAGTTCTTC

j_call: TRBJ2-1
d_call: TRBD2
cdr3_length: 16
v_call: TRBV6-1
clone_size: .
cdr3_aa: CASRLAGGTGYNEQFF
cdr3_nt: TGTGCCAGCAGGCTAGCGGGAGGGACGGGGTACAATGAGCAGTTCTTC

j_call: TRBJ2-2
d_call: .
cdr3_length: 10
v_call: TRBV30
clone_size: .
cdr3_aa: CAQGTGELFF
cdr3_nt: TGTGCCCAGGGTACCGGGGAGCTGTTTTTT

j_call: TRBJ2-1
d_call: .
cdr3_length: 13
v_call: TRBV4-2
clone_size: .
cdr3_aa: CASSSGRNNEQFF
cdr3_nt: TGTGCCAGCAGCTCCGGACGCAACAATGAGCAGTTCTTC

j_call: TRBJ2-1
d_call: .
cdr3_length: 15
v_call: TRBV13
clone_size: .
cdr3_aa: CASSLLMSSYNEQFF
cdr3_nt: TGTGCCAGCAGCCTTCTCATGAGCTCCTACAATGAGCAGTTCTTC

j_call: TRBJ2-7
d_call: TRBD1
cdr3_length: 14
v_call: TRBV7-9
clone_size: .
cdr3_aa: CASSWDRETYEQYF
cdr3_nt: TGTGCCAGCAGCTGGGACAGGGAAACCTACGAGCAGTACTTC

j_call: TRBJ2-7
d_call: TRBD2
cdr3_length: 15
v_call: TRBV7-2
clone_size: .
cdr3_aa: CASSFSAGVVHEQYF
cdr3_nt: TGTGCCAGCAGCTTTTCGGCGGGAGTTGTGCACGAGCAGTACTTC

j_call: TRBJ2-5
d_call: .
cdr3_length: 15
v_call: TRBV5-1
clone_size: once
cdr3_aa: CASRPSTGRGETQYF
cdr3_nt: TGCGCCAGCCGACCCTCGACAGGGAGGGGGGAGACCCAGTACTTC

j_call: TRBJ2-2
d_call: .
cdr3_length: 13
v_call: TRBV20-1
clone_size: .
cdr3_aa: CSARISTAGELFF
cdr3_nt: TGCAGTGCTAGAATAAGTACGGCCGGGGAGCTGTTTTTT

j_call: TRBJ2-3
d_call: .
cdr3_length: 15
v_call: TRBV10-3
clone_size: .
cdr3_aa: CAISEDSDHTDTQYF
cdr3_nt: TGTGCCATCAGTGAGGACAGCGACCACACAGATACGCAGTATTTT

j_call: TRBJ1-4
d_call: .
cdr3_length: 12
v_call: TRBV5-1
clone_size: .
cdr3_aa: CASSFDREKLFF
cdr3_nt: TGCGCCAGCAGCTTTGACCGGGAAAAACTGTTTTTT

j_call: TRBJ2-2
d_call: .
cdr3_length: 13
v_call: TRBV12-3/TRBV12-4
clone_size: .
cdr3_aa: CASSFWVSGELFF
cdr3_nt: TGTGCCAGCAGTTTTTGGGTCTCCGGGGAGCTGTTTTTT

j_call: TRBJ2-7
d_call: TRBD2
cdr3_length: 15
v_call: TRBV2
clone_size: .
cdr3_aa: CASIAAERGSYEQYF
cdr3_nt: TGTGCCAGCATCGCAGCGGAGCGGGGATCCTACGAGCAGTACTTC

j_call: TRBJ2-3
d_call: .
cdr3_length: 14
v_call: TRBV20-1
clone_size: .
cdr3_aa: CSAHTGHRGDTQYF
cdr3_nt: TGCAGTGCCCACACAGGGCATCGGGGAGATACGCAGTATTTT

j_call: TRBJ2-2
d_call: .
cdr3_length: 13
v_call: TRBV6-4
clone_size: .
cdr3_aa: CASSETVTGELFF
cdr3_nt: TGTGCCAGCAGTGAGACGGTGACGGGGGAGCTGTTTTTT

j_call: TRBJ1-4
d_call: .
cdr3_length: 13
v_call: TRBV15
clone_size: .
cdr3_aa: CATTDRRNEKLFF
cdr3_nt: TGTGCCACCACCGACAGGCGGAATGAAAAACTGTTTTTT

j_call: TRBJ1-3
d_call: .
cdr3_length: 15
v_call: TRBV5-1
clone_size: .
cdr3_aa: CASSGDSSSGNTIYF
cdr3_nt: TGCGCCAGCTCCGGTGACAGTTCCTCTGGAAACACCATATATTTT